What follows describes a single T cell receptor beta chain. The antigen is undetermined. These data belong to a study of blood T cells in healthy people across ages. Study conclusions and caveats: In the absence of known donor CMV status, changes in expanded clonotypes were possibly confounded. The diversity estimates, figures obtained from one million T cells, were considered underestimates.

The use of a sample-barcoded 5' primer and a J-beta primer mix characterized a second PCR of roughly 6 to 11 cycles. With 12 random nucleotides, a template-switch adaptor tagged each individual cDNA molecule. TCRdb recomputed calls from the 5' RACE reads with MiXCR, one row per CDR3 protein. In the table there are roughly 1.6 million distinct CDR3 sequences, roughly 32% of which are singletons. Total RNA amounts of at least 6 micrograms were extracted per sample. Germline assignment: CDR1 DFQATT and CDR2 SNEGSKA (reference sequence). This CDR3 region has 15 residues. V lost 4 bases and J lost 3; bases outside the gene matches: 10.

Sequencing used blood. This clonotype originated in a woman in her 30s in good health. The rearrangement joins TRBV20-1 to TRBJ2-7; 9 bases line up with TRBD1. CDR3 DNA sequence: TGCAGTGCTATTGACACCTTGACAGGGGGCTACGAGCAGTACTTC. It encodes CSAIDTLTGGYEQYF.